This T cell receptor (beta chain) was sequenced for a study of blood T cell repertoires in COVID-19. Background on the study: Sites in the United States, Italy and Spain provided acute and convalescent COVID-19 samples.

V was clipped by 0 bases and J by 1 base, with 9 bases between them. The CDR3 covers 15 residues. The repertoire was sequenced with immunoSEQ multiplex PCR; TCRdb's copy has only in-frame clones and lacks some. Among 130,000 or so clones listed, 80% were seen once. The sequence was obtained from a man in his fifties or sixties with active or convalescent COVID-19. Sequenced sample: peripheral blood. The rearrangement joins TRBV23-1 to TRBJ1-1; D gene unclear. TRBV23-1 qualifies as an ORF whose function is uncertain. Written as DNA, the CDR3 is TGCGCCAGCAGTCAATCTCGGGTAGGGAACACTGAAGCTTTCTTT. It encodes CASSQSRVGNTEAFF.